The sequence of this T cell receptor (beta chain) was determined in a study of cytomegalovirus exposure and HLA in healthy donors. In this sample, this clone turned up a few times. Its specificity is not known. The V gene's germline CDR1 is SGHNT and CDR2 YENEEA. V lost 3 bases and J lost 8, with 13 bases in between. CDR3 length: 13 residues. It was with 60 Vbeta and 13 Jbeta primers that the PCR ran. TCRdb's copy holds only in-frame clones and misses some; the assay was immunoSEQ multiplex PCR. The table includes 120,000 to 150,000 clones, nearly 80% detected once. Study-level points and caveats: Specificity of a few CMV-associated chains for CMV antigens was verified in vitro. One variant, a missense change in DCLRE1C, was linked in a later analysis to TCR beta V- and J-gene trimming. Rarity characterized most TCR sequences, yet some public TCRs appeared in many donors. Analyses of presence and absence presupposed an approximately uniform sequencing depth across donors.

The sequence derives from a male donor in good health and CMV-seronegative. The specimen was PBMCs. V and J are TRBV11-3 and TRBJ1-1; tentatively, D is TRBD1 (6 bases). CDR3 nucleotide sequence: TGTGCCAGCAGCTTCATCAGGCAGGGGGAAGCTTTCTTT. This encodes CASSFIRQGEAFF.